A selection of T cell receptor beta chains follows, all from one sample in a study of shared clonotypes between healthy human individuals. The data were produced by immunoSEQ multiplex PCR, yet TCRdb's version contains in-frame clones alone and is incomplete. The sample yields about 1 million clones, 75% seen once. Sequences were obtained from memory CD4+ T cells sorted from blood. The origin of the receptors is a man aged 18-30 years in good health. The CDR3 runs from the conserved cysteine through the conserved F or W. The order of the fields is J gene, D gene, V gene, clone size, CDR3 protein, CDR3 DNA. D genes are given only for firm matches. The size entry is marked missing in some rows and otherwise reads once, few, many or a size class.

TRBJ2-7,TRBD1,TRBV6-1,NA,CACHRDRASYEQYF,TGTGCCTGCCACCGGGACAGGGCTTCCTACGAGCAGTACTTC
TRBJ1-2,TRBD1,TRBV6-1,few,CASSIQMGQNYGYTF,TGTGCCAGCAGTATCCAGATGGGACAGAACTATGGCTACACCTTC
TRBJ2-3,NA,TRBV29-1,many,CSVDITSTDTQYF,TGCAGCGTTGACATAACTAGCACAGATACGCAGTATTTT
TRBJ1-5,NA,TRBV6-6,NA,CASSYSLPEYQPQHF,TGTGCCAGCAGTTACTCCCTGCCGGAGTATCAGCCCCAGCATTTT
TRBJ2-7,NA,TRBV25-1,NA,CASSQIGTPYEQYF,TGTGCCAGCAGTCAGATCGGGACTCCCTACGAGCAGTACTTC
TRBJ2-3,NA,TRBV2,NA,CASSETPPGGGTDTQYF,TGTGCCAGCAGTGAAACTCCCCCGGGGGGCGGGACAGATACGCAGTATTTT
TRBJ2-5,NA,TRBV5-1,NA,CASSWQETQYF,TGCGCCAGCAGCTGGCAAGAGACCCAGTACTTC
TRBJ2-5,NA,TRBV12-5,NA,CASASGFQETQYF,TGTGCTAGTGCCTCGGGGTTCCAAGAGACCCAGTACTTC
TRBJ2-3,TRBD1,TRBV28,NA,CASSGTGSWVGTDTQYF,TGTGCCAGCAGTGGGACAGGGAGTTGGGTCGGCACAGATACGCAGTATTTT
TRBJ1-6,NA,TRBV5-1,NA,CASSLVLNSPLHF,TGCGCCAGCAGCTTGGTACTTAATTCACCCCTCCACTTT
TRBJ2-3,TRBD2,TRBV7-9,NA,CASSFSGGADTQYF,TGTGCCAGCAGCTTTAGCGGGGGGGCAGATACGCAGTATTTT
TRBJ2-1,NA,TRBV2,many,CASTREAPAAYNEQFF,TGTGCCAGCACCAGGGAGGCTCCTGCGGCCTACAATGAGCAGTTCTTC
TRBJ2-5,NA,TRBV7-2,NA,CASSSRLETQYF,TGTGCCAGCAGCTCCCGTTTAGAGACCCAGTACTTC
TRBJ2-2,TRBD1,TRBV30,NA,CAWSTGVVAGELFF,TGTGCCTGGAGCACAGGGGTCGTCGCCGGGGAGCTGTTTTTT
TRBJ2-1,TRBD2,TRBV5-1,few,CASSAISGRAGNEQFF,TGCGCCAGCAGCGCAATTAGCGGGAGGGCCGGCAATGAGCAGTTCTTC
TRBJ2-6,NA,TRBV5-1,NA,CASTKTSGANVLTF,TGCGCCAGCACTAAGACCTCTGGGGCCAACGTCCTGACTTTC
TRBJ2-4,TRBD1,TRBV6-1,NA,CASSEALAGTGGTKNIQYF,TGTGCCAGCAGTGAAGCCCTAGCTGGGACAGGGGGGACCAAAAACATTCAGTACTTC
TRBJ2-3,NA,TRBV29-1,NA,CSVEDSGTDTQYF,TGCAGCGTTGAAGATTCTGGCACAGATACGCAGTATTTT
TRBJ2-7,NA,TRBV7-2,once,CASSLLQGNSYEQYF,TGTGCCAGCAGCTTACTGCAAGGTAACTCCTACGAGCAGTACTTC
TRBJ1-4,TRBD1,TRBV6-1,NA,CASRGQGEGEKLFF,TGTGCCAGCAGGGGACAGGGAGAAGGAGAAAAACTGTTTTTT
TRBJ1-3,NA,TRBV6-5,few,CASSYGGGGGNTIYF,TGTGCCAGCAGTTATGGGGGGGGAGGTGGAAACACCATATATTTT
TRBJ2-7,TRBD1,TRBV10-3,NA,CAITDRVSYEQYF,TGTGCCATCACCGACAGGGTCTCCTACGAGCAGTACTTC
TRBJ2-1,TRBD2,TRBV2,NA,CASSEGTSGSNEQFF,TGTGCCAGCAGTGAGGGGACTAGCGGGAGTAATGAGCAGTTCTTC
TRBJ2-7,NA,TRBV29-1,NA,CSVEDPQGGRYEQYF,TGCAGCGTTGAAGATCCTCAGGGGGGTAGGTACGAGCAGTACTTC
TRBJ1-4,NA,TRBV18,NA,CASSRIQAEKLFF,TGTGCCAGCTCACGCATTCAAGCGGAGAAACTGTTTTTT
TRBJ2-1,TRBD1,TRBV18,NA,CASSYQDRGSYNEQFF,TGTGCCAGCTCATACCAGGACAGGGGCTCCTACAATGAGCAGTTCTTC
TRBJ2-7,TRBD2,TRBV10-2,NA,CASGAGGPLEQYF,TGCGCCAGCGGGGCGGGAGGGCCTCTCGAGCAGTACTTC
TRBJ1-2,NA,TRBV19,few,CASYLTGRPGSGYTF,TGTGCCAGTTACTTAACAGGGCGACCAGGGTCCGGCTACACCTTC
TRBJ2-7,NA,TRBV28,NA,CASADWGELYEQYF,TGTGCCAGTGCTGATTGGGGGGAACTCTACGAGCAGTACTTC
TRBJ1-2,NA,TRBV12-5,NA,CASGQGNYGYTF,TGTGCTAGTGGTCAGGGGAACTATGGCTACACCTTC
TRBJ2-3,NA,TRBV10-3,few,CAIRLPGEATDTQYF,TGTGCCATCAGACTACCGGGGGAAGCCACAGATACGCAGTATTTT
TRBJ1-2,NA,TRBV5-6,NA,CASSLSLGYTF,TGTGCCAGCAGCTTGTCCCTGGGCTACACCTTC
TRBJ1-5,NA,TRBV27,few,CASSPRTDPNSNQPQHF,TGTGCCAGCAGTCCGCGGACAGATCCTAATAGCAATCAGCCCCAGCATTTT
TRBJ1-4,NA,TRBV28,NA,CASSKGGLGEKLFF,TGTGCCAGCAGTAAGGGAGGGCTCGGAGAAAAACTGTTTTTT
TRBJ2-5,TRBD2,TRBV7-2,NA,CASSFSILAGVETQYF,TGTGCCAGCAGCTTTTCCATACTAGCGGGAGTGGAGACCCAGTACTTC
TRBJ2-7,NA,TRBV2,NA,CASRAGTALWEQYF,TGTGCCAGCAGGGCCGGGACCGCGCTCTGGGAGCAGTACTTC
TRBJ2-7,NA,TRBV30,NA,CAWNLNYEQYF,TGTGCCTGGAACCTTAACTACGAGCAGTACTTC
TRBJ2-7,TRBD1,TRBV7-2,NA,CASSLGQSPYEQYF,TGTGCCAGCAGCTTGGGACAGTCTCCCTACGAGCAGTACTTC
TRBJ2-5,NA,TRBV2,NA,CASRAGRETQYF,TGTGCCAGCAGGGCAGGTCGAGAGACCCAGTACTTC
TRBJ2-1,TRBD2,TRBV6-5,NA,CASSPSGSLNEQFF,TGTGCCAGTAGCCCCAGCGGGAGCCTGAATGAGCAGTTCTTC
TRBJ1-2,NA,TRBV5-7,NA,CASSLGRGRF,TGTGCCAGCAGCTTGGGGAGGGGCAGATTC
TRBJ2-3,NA,TRBV25-1,NA,CASSEMGDTQYF,TGTGCCAGCAGTGAGATGGGAGATACGCAGTATTTT
TRBJ1-1,NA,TRBV5-1,NA,CASSPQGRTEAFF,TGCGCCAGCAGCCCTCAGGGGAGGACTGAAGCTTTCTTT
TRBJ2-3,NA,TRBV7-2,NA,CASRHAGGPMGTDTQYF,TGTGCCAGCAGACACGCCGGGGGTCCTATGGGCACAGATACGCAGTATTTT
TRBJ1-4,NA,TRBV5-1,NA,CASSIGRNTANEKLFF,TGCGCCAGCAGCATCGGACGGAACACGGCTAATGAAAAACTGTTTTTT
TRBJ2-3,NA,TRBV11-2,NA,CASSLRPPPSTDTQYF,TGTGCCAGCAGCTTAAGACCCCCTCCCAGCACAGATACGCAGTATTTT
TRBJ1-1,TRBD1,TRBV2,NA,CASKRIDRGLTEAFF,TGTGCCAGCAAGAGAATTGACAGGGGGCTTACTGAAGCTTTCTTT
TRBJ1-3,NA,TRBV15,NA,CATSREFDSPFSGNTIYF,TGTGCCACCAGCAGAGAGTTTGACAGCCCGTTTTCTGGAAACACCATATATTTT
TRBJ2-2,NA,TRBV4-3,NA,CASSPTHTGELFF,TGCGCCAGCAGCCCCACGCACACCGGGGAGCTGTTTTTT
TRBJ2-1,TRBD2,TRBV5-1,NA,CASTTSGNTYNEQFF,TGCGCCAGCACCACCAGCGGGAACACCTACAATGAGCAGTTCTTC
TRBJ1-6,NA,TRBV6-5,NA,CASSYDSTPNSPLHF,TGTGCCAGCAGTTACGACTCTACCCCTAATTCACCCCTCCACTTT